The clone carrying this TCR beta chain was seen a handful of times. Its antigen is as yet unknown. The sample is drawn from a study of OX40 agonist ivuxolimab in advanced cancers. Findings and caveats of the study: Several nonresponders also turned out to have low normalized T-cell clonal expansion. Circulating CD4+ and CD8+ T cells showed clonal expansion by week 6 at 0.1 to 3.0 mg/kg.

CDR3 length: 13 residues. Germline CDR1 is SNHLY and CDR2 is FYNNEI. V lost 5 bases to trimming and J lost 2 bases, with 10 bases between them. Clones were sequenced by immunoSEQ multiplex PCR, and TCRdb holds only the in-frame ones, with some missing. The data hold 35,000 or so clones, with 76% observed a single time. The V gene is TRBV2, the J gene TRBJ2-7, with D unresolved. The starting material was CD4+ or CD8+ T cells sorted from blood, obtained in a trial of the OX40 agonist ivuxolimab. The origin of this receptor is an adult with an advanced solid tumor such as melanoma, head and neck, liver or kidney cancer. The CDR3 nucleotides read TGTGCCAGCAGTCGCGACGGCGCCTACGAGCAGTACGTC. Its protein product is CASSRDGAYEQYV.